Listed below are T cell receptor beta chains from one sample, sequenced in a study of CD8+ T cells in alopecia areata. Here immunoSEQ multiplex PCR was the method, and the copy in TCRdb shows in-frame clones only, minus some. Of about 210,000 clones listed, 50% to 75% were seen once; the top ten hold 4.2%. The starting material was CD4+ T cells sorted from blood, obtained at week 4, from a patient treated with tofacitinib. These receptors all come from a human donor with alopecia areata. Each CDR3 is given with its conserved first and last residue. A D gene is named only where the DNA matches it firmly. A row's size may be missing; if present it is once, few, many or a size class.

CDR3 DNA: TGCGCCAGCAGCGGGGGACAGGGATACGAAAAACTGTTTTTT
CDR3 protein: CASSGGQGYEKLFF
V gene: TRBV5-1
clone size: .
D gene: TRBD1
J gene: TRBJ1-4

CDR3 DNA: TGTGCCTGGAGGGTACTCCAGGGACAGGGAAAAGCTTTCTTT
CDR3 protein: CAWRVLQGQGKAFF
V gene: TRBV30
clone size: .
D gene: TRBD1
J gene: TRBJ1-1

CDR3 DNA: TGTGCCAGCAGCCCGACAGTCCTGACCCAGTACTTC
CDR3 protein: CASSPTVLTQYF
V gene: TRBV11-1
clone size: .
D gene: .
J gene: TRBJ2-5

CDR3 DNA: TGCAGCGTTGGCCGGCGACTTACTCAGGATACGCAGTATTTT
CDR3 protein: CSVGRRLTQDTQYF
V gene: TRBV29-1
clone size: .
D gene: .
J gene: TRBJ2-3

CDR3 DNA: TGCGCCAGCAGCTTGATCACCGGGGAGGGGACTGAAGCTTTCTTT
CDR3 protein: CASSLITGEGTEAFF
V gene: TRBV5-1
clone size: .
D gene: .
J gene: TRBJ1-1

CDR3 DNA: TGTGCCAGCAGCTTAGGGGGGACTAGCCGGCTCTCCGGGGAGCTGTTTTTT
CDR3 protein: CASSLGGTSRLSGELFF
V gene: TRBV7-2
clone size: .
D gene: TRBD2
J gene: TRBJ2-2

CDR3 DNA: TGCAGCGTTGACCAGGCCTGGGGCTATGGCTACACCTTC
CDR3 protein: CSVDQAWGYGYTF
V gene: TRBV29-1
clone size: .
D gene: .
J gene: TRBJ1-2

CDR3 DNA: TGCAGCGTTGATCGACAGGGTAAGGGCGAGCAGTACTTC
CDR3 protein: CSVDRQGKGEQYF
V gene: TRBV29-1
clone size: few
D gene: TRBD1
J gene: TRBJ2-7

CDR3 DNA: TGTGCCAGCAGCTTGGAGGGACTAGGTACACAAGAGACCCAGTACTTC
CDR3 protein: CASSLEGLGTQETQYF
V gene: TRBV5-4
clone size: .
D gene: TRBD2
J gene: TRBJ2-5

CDR3 DNA: TGTGCCAGCAGTGAAGTGGCAGGGGGCGTCCTGAGGGCCAAAAACATTCAGTACTTC
CDR3 protein: CASSEVAGGVLRAKNIQYF
V gene: TRBV2
clone size: .
D gene: TRBD1
J gene: TRBJ2-4

CDR3 DNA: TGTGCCAGTAGTCCCCGGGGCCCCTCAGGGGTAAAGGGCTCCTACAATGAGCAGTTCTTC
CDR3 protein: CASSPRGPSGVKGSYNEQFF
V gene: TRBV19
clone size: .
D gene: .
J gene: TRBJ2-1

CDR3 DNA: TGTGCCAGCAGTTACTCGTACCGCTCCTATGGCTACACCTTC
CDR3 protein: CASSYSYRSYGYTF
V gene: TRBV6-5
clone size: .
D gene: .
J gene: TRBJ1-2

CDR3 DNA: TGCAGCGTCTCCGCCCATCAGAACACTGAAGCTTTCTTT
CDR3 protein: CSVSAHQNTEAFF
V gene: TRBV29-1
clone size: once
D gene: .
J gene: TRBJ1-1

CDR3 DNA: TGCAGCGTTGGGGCAAGGAATGAAAAACTGTTTTTT
CDR3 protein: CSVGARNEKLFF
V gene: TRBV29-1
clone size: once
D gene: .
J gene: TRBJ1-4

CDR3 DNA: TGTGCCAGCAGTGGTGGGAGGACCTACGAGCAGTACTTC
CDR3 protein: CASSGGRTYEQYF
V gene: TRBV25-1
clone size: .
D gene: .
J gene: TRBJ2-7

CDR3 DNA: TGTGCCTCGCAAGAAGCTAACTCTGGAAACACCATATATTTT
CDR3 protein: CASQEANSGNTIYF
V gene: TRBV30
clone size: .
D gene: .
J gene: TRBJ1-3

CDR3 DNA: TGCAGCGTTACAGGGACAGGGGGCTACACCTTC
CDR3 protein: CSVTGTGGYTF
V gene: TRBV29-1
clone size: .
D gene: TRBD1
J gene: TRBJ1-2